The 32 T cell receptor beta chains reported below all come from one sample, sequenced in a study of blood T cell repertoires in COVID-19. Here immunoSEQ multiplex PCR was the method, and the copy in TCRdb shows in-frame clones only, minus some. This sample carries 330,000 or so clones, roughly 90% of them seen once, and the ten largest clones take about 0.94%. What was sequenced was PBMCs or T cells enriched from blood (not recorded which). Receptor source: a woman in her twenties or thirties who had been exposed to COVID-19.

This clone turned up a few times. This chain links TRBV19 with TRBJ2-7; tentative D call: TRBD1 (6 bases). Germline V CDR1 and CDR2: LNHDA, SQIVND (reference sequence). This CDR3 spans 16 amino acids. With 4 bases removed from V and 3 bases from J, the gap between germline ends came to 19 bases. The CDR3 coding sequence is TGTGCCAGTAGTACTATCTCGGGACACGGATACTACGAGCAGTACTTC. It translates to CASSTISGHGYYEQYF.

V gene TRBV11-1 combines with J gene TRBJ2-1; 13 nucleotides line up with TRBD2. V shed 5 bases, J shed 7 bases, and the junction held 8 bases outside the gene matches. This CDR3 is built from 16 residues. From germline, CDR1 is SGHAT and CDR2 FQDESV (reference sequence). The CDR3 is CASSRGLAGVRNEQFF. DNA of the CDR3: TGTGCCAGCAGCCGAGGACTAGCGGGAGTTCGAAATGAGCAGTTCTTC.

CDR3 amino acids: CASSLNFAVSYEQYF. The CDR3 coding sequence is TGTGCCAGCAGCTTAAATTTCGCAGTCTCCTACGAGCAGTACTTC. The genes are TRBV7-2 and TRBJ2-7; no clear D gene. The V gene lost 2 bases and the J gene lost 0 bases, with 11 bases spanning the gap. Germline CDR1 and CDR2: SGHTA and FQGNSA. This CDR3 spans 15 amino acids. The entire variable domain, with the rest obtained from reference TRBV7-2 and TRBJ2-7, is as follows: GAGVSQSPSNKVTEKGKDVELRCDPISGHTALYWYRQSLGQGLEFLIYFQGNSAPDKSGLPSDRFSAERTGGSVSTLTIQRTQQEDSAVYLCASSLNFAVSYEQYFGPGTRLTVT.

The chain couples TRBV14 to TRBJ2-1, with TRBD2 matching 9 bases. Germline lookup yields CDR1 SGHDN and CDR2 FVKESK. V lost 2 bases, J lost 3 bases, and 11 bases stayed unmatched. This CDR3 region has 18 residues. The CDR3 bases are TGTGCCAGCAGCCAATGGATTGGCGGGAGGGCTGGCTACAATGAGCAGTTCTTC. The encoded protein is CASSQWIGGRAGYNEQFF.

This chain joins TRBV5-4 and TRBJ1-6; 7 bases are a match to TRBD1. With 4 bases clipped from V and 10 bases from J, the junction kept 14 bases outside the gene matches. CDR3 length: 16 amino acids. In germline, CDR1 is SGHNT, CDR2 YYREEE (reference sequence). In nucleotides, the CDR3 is TGTGCCAGCAGCCCAGGGAACGACAGGGTCCGATCACCCCTCCACTTT. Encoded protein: CASSPGNDRVRSPLHF.

The CDR3, as DNA: TGTGCCAGCAGCTTGCGGGGGAGGATGAGCTCCTACAATGAGCAGTTCTTC. It specifies CASSLRGRMSSYNEQFF. This chain joins TRBV7-3 and TRBJ2-1; 7 bases match TRBD2. Losses at the gene ends were 3 bases for V and 0 bases for J; bases not matched to a gene: 8. The length of the CDR3 is 17 residues. The germline gives CDR1 SGHTA, CDR2 FQGTGA.

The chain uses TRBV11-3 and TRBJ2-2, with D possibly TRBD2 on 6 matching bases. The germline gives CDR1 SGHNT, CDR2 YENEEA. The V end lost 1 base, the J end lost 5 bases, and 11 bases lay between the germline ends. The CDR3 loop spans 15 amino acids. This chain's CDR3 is CASSLAGGGTGELFF. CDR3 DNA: TGTGCCAGCAGCTTAGCCGGGGGTGGAACCGGGGAGCTGTTTTTT.

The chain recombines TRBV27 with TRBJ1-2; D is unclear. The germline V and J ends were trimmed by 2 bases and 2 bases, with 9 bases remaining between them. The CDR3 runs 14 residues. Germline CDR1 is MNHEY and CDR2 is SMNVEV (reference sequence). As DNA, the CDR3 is TGTGCCAGCAGTTTACTGGCAGGCAACTATGGCTACACCTTC. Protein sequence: CASSLLAGNYGYTF.

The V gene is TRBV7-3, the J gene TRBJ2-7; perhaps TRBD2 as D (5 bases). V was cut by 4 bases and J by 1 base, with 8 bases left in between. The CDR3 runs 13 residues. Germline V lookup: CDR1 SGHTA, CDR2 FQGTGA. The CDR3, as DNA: TGTGCCAGCAGCTCCGGACTGTCCTACGAGCAGTACTTC. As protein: CASSSGLSYEQYF. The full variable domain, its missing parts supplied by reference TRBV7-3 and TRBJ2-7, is GAGVSQTPSNKVTEKGKYVELRCDPISGHTALYWYRQSLGQGPEFLIYFQGTGAADDSGLPNDRFFAVRPEGSVSTLKIQRTERGDSAVYLCASSSGLSYEQYFGPGTRLTVT.

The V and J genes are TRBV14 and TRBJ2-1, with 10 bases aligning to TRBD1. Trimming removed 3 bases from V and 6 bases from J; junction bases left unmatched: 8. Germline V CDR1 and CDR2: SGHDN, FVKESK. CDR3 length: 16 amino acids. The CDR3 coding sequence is TGTGCCAGCAGCCACATTTGGGGACAGGGGAGCAATGAGCAGTTCTTC. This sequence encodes CASSHIWGQGSNEQFF.

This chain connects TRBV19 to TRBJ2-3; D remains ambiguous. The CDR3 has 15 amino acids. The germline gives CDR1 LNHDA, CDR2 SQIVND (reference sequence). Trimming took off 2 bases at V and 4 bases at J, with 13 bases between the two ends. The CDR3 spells CASSILARRADTQYF. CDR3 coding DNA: TGTGCCAGTAGTATACTCGCTAGACGCGCAGATACGCAGTATTTT.

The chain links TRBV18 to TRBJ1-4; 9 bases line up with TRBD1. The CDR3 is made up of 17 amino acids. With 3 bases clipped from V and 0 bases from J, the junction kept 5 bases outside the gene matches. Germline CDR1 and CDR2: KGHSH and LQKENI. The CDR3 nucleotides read TGTGCCAGCTCACCCGGACAGGGGTTGGCAACTAATGAAAAACTGTTTTTT. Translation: CASSPGQGLATNEKLFF.

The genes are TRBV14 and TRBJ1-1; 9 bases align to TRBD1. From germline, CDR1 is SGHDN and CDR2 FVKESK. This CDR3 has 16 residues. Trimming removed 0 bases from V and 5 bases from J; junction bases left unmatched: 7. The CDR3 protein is CASSQDPGTGRTEAFF. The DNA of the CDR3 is TGTGCCAGCAGCCAAGACCCCGGGACAGGGAGGACTGAAGCTTTCTTT.

CDR3 in amino acids: CASRVAGTDYQPQHF. Written as DNA, the CDR3 is TGTGCCAGCAGAGTTGCCGGGACAGATTATCAGCCCCAGCATTTT. The rearrangement joins TRBV28 to TRBJ1-5, with 7 positions matching TRBD1. The CDR3 is made up of 15 amino acids. Germline V gene sequence: CDR1 MDHEN, CDR2 SYDVKM. V gave up 6 bases and J gave up 5 bases; unmatched junction bases: 10.

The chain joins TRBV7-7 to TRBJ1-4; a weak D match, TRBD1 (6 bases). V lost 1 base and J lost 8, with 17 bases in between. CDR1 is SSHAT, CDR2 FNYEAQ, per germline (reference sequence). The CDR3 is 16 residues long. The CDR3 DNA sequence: TGTGCCAGCAGCTTAGGGGCCTACAGGGAGGGAGAAAAACTGTTTTTT. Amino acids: CASSLGAYREGEKLFF.

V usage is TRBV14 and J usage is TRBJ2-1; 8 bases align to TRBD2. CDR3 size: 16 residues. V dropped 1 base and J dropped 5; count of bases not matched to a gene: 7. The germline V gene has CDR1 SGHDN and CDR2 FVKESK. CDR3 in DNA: TGTGCCAGCAGCCAAGTGAGGACTAGCAGAAACAATGAGCAGTTCTTC. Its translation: CASSQVRTSRNNEQFF.

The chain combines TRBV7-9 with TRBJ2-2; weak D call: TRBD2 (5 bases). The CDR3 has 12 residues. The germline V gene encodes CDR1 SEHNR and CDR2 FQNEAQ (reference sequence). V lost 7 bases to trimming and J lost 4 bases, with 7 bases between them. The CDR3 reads CASIALTGELFF. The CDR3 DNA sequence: TGTGCCAGCATAGCGCTCACCGGGGAGCTGTTTTTT. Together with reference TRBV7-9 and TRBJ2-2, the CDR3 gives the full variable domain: DTGVSQNPRHKITKRGQNVTFRCDPISEHNRLYWYRQTLGQGPEFLTYFQNEAQLEKSRLLSDRFSAERPKGSFSTLEIQRTEQGDSAMYLCASIALTGELFFGEGSRLTVL.

The CDR3 coding sequence is TGTGCCAGCAGTTTGGGGCAGGGAACCACAGATACGCAGTATTTT. This sequence encodes CASSLGQGTTDTQYF. V is TRBV28 and J is TRBJ2-3, with D maybe TRBD1 (5 bases). CDR3 size: 15 residues. Trimming took off 3 bases at V and 2 bases at J, with 12 bases between the two ends. From germline, CDR1 is MDHEN and CDR2 SYDVKM.

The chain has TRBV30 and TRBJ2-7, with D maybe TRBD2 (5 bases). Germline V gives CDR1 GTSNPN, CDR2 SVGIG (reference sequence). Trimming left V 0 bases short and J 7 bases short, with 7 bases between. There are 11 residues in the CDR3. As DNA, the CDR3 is TGTGCCTGGAGTGTACCGGGGGAGCAGTACTTC. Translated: CAWSVPGEQYF.

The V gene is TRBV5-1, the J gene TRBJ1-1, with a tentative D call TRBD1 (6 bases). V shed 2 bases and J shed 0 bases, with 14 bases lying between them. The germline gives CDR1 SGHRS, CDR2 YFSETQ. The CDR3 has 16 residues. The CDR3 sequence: CASSFLRGQMNTEAFF. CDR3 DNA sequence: TGCGCCAGCAGCTTTCTCCGTGGACAGATGAACACTGAAGCTTTCTTT.

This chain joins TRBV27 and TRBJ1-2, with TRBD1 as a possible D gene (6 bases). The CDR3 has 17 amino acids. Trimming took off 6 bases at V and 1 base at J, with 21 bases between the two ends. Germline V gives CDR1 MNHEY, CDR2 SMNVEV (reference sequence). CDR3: CASRSLRTASINYGYTF. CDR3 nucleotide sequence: TGTGCCAGCAGGAGCCTAAGGACAGCAAGTATTAACTATGGCTACACCTTC.

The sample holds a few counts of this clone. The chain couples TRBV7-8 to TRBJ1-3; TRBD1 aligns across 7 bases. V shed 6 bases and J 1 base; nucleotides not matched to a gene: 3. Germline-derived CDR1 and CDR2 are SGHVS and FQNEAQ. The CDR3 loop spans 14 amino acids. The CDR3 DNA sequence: TGTGCCAGCAGTCGACAGGGTTCTGGAAACACCATATATTTT. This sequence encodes CASSRQGSGNTIYF.

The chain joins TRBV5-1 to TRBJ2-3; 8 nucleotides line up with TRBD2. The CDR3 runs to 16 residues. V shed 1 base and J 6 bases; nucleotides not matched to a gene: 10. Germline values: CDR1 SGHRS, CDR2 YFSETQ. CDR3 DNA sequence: TGCGCCAGCAGCTTGATTGCAGCGGGGGCCCTGGATACGCAGTATTTT. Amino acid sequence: CASSLIAAGALDTQYF.

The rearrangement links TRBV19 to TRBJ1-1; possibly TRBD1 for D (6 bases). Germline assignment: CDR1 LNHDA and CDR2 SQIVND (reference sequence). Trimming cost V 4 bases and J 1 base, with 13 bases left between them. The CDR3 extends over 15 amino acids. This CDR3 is CASSNRLDRNTEAFF. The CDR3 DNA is TGTGCCAGTAGTAATAGGCTGGACAGGAACACTGAAGCTTTCTTT.

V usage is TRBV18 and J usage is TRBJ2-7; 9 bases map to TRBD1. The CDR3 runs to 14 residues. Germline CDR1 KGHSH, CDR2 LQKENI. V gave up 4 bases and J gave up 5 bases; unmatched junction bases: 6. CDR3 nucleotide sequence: TGTGCCAGCTCACTGGGGACAGGGAAAAACGAGCAGTACTTC. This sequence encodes CASSLGTGKNEQYF.

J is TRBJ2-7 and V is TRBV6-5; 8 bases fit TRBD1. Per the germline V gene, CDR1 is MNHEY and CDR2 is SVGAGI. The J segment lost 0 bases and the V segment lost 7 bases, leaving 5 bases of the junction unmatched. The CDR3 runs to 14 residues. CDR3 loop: CASTRTGSSYEQYF. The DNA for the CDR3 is TGTGCCAGCACCAGGACAGGGAGCTCCTACGAGCAGTACTTC.

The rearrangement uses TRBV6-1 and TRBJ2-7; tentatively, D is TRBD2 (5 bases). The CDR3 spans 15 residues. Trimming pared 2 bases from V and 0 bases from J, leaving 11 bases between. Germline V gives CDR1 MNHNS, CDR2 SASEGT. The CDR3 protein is CASSEFRGISYEQYF. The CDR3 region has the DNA TGTGCCAGCAGTGAATTCCGGGGAATCTCCTACGAGCAGTACTTC.

CDR3 loop: CASSFERTTYEQYF. CDR3 nucleotides: TGTGCCAGCAGTTTTGAGCGGACCACCTACGAGCAGTACTTC. The chain links TRBV6-5 to TRBJ2-7, with D possibly matching TRBD2 (5 bases). Germline V gene sequence: CDR1 MNHEY, CDR2 SVGAGI. Trimming removed 4 bases at V and 2 bases at J, with 12 bases between. The CDR3 consists of 14 residues.

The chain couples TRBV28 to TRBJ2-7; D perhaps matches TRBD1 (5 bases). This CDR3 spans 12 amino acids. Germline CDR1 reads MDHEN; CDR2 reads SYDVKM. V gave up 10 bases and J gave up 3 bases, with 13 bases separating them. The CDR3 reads CATLQENYEQYF. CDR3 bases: TGTGCCACCCTACAGGAGAACTACGAGCAGTACTTC.

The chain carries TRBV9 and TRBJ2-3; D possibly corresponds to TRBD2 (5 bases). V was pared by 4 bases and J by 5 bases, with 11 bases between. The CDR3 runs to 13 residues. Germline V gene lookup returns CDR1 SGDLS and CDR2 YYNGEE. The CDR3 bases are TGTGCCAGCAGCCAGACGGGGATAGATACGCAGTATTTT. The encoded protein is CASSQTGIDTQYF.

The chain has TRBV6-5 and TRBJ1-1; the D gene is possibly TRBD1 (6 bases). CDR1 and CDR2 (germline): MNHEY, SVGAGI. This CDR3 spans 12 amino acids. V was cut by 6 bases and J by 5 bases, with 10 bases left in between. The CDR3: CASSLGQTEAFF. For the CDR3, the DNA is TGTGCCAGCAGCCTTGGACAGACTGAAGCTTTCTTT.

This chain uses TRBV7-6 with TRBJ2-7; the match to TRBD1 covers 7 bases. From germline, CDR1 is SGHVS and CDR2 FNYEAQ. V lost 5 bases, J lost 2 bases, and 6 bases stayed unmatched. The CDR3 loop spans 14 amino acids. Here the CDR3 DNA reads TGTGCCAGCAGCCCGGGACAGTCACCCTACGAGCAGTACTTC. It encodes CASSPGQSPYEQYF.